This T cell receptor (beta chain) was sequenced for a study of a mutant IDH1 vaccine in newly diagnosed glioma (dated by TCRdb to the early 2020s). The study in broad terms: Vaccination started 4-6 weeks after radiotherapy alone, or was given together with temozolomide cycles in the groups whose treatment included chemotherapy. Of the roughly 32 treated patients, 62.5% were male and approximately 38% were female, and a mean age of about 37 years was recorded. Before enrollment, patients had received standard therapy of radiotherapy alone, temozolomide alone, or radiochemotherapy with temozolomide; most received the combination. The week-35 safety follow-up was designated visit V12, and the week-47 end of study was designated visit V13. Longitudinal TCRB deep sequencing was performed for roughly 25 treated patients wherever samples were available for exploratory analyses. Peripheral blood was drawn at six visits: V03 (baseline), V05, V07, V10, V12 and V13.

Remarks on this clone: Its antigen target is currently unknown. The input lacks base qualities; no much larger clone sits a single base away.

Library preparation used the immunoSEQ multiplex PCR assay. The hsTCRB Kit was used according to the manufacturer's protocol to amplify rearranged TCR beta chain sequences. An Illumina MiSeq was used to sequence the TCRB libraries. From the authors' description of their analysis: The proprietary platform of the kit vendor was used for demultiplexing, trimming and gene mapping. TCRdb retrieved this table from immuneACCESS and kept in-frame rearrangements only. Not all clones are present; in checked studies, unresolved V genes account for under half, and no reason is known for the remainder. Clonal size and the V and J genes are those of that table, whereas D and trimming came from the DNA. This sample comprises roughly 60,000 clones, 80% to 90% of them detected only once. The ten largest clonotypes hold 5.4% of the sample. The sample's time point, from its label and the paper: week 35, safety follow-up. Every vaccine dose consisted of 300 ug of a 20-mer mutant IDH1 peptide in Montanide, administered subcutaneously together with topical imiquimod. Eight vaccinations were administered to patients in weeks 1, 3, 5, 7, 11, 15, 19 and 23, corresponding to visits V03 through V10. All donors had newly diagnosed IDH1-mutant astrocytomas of WHO grade 3 or 4 that showed loss of nuclear ATRX. The samples were drawn from NOA16, a multicentre, single-arm, open-label phase I trial in Germany that tested a mutant IDH1 peptide vaccine in humans for the first time. Genomic DNA for TCRB sequencing was extracted from EDTA blood using the DNeasy Blood and Tissue Kit.

The paper's findings and limits, for the study overall: Immune responses induced by the vaccine were seen in approximately 93% of patients across multiple MHC alleles. PBMC samples for TCRB deep sequencing were selected based on availability. The authors noted that analyses of patient blood samples could not be reproduced because of sample limitations. Changes in the top peripheral T cell clonotypes picked up by TCRB sequencing did not appear to be linked to pseudoprogression.

Taken from cysteine to phenylalanine, the CDR3 has 16 residues. Only CDR3 DNA remains: 48 bases, in frame from the first base. V lost 4 bases and J lost 4 bases, and the count of bases not matched to a germline gene is 7. CDR1 and CDR2 are drawn from the germline V gene: MNHEY, SVGAGI. The sequence links TRBV6-5 to TRBJ2-3; 11 nucleotides in the junction match TRBD2. The source is a man aged 35-49 years with glioma. Sequencing was performed on PBMCs, taken from a glioma patient whose treatment included an IDH1 peptide vaccine. The nucleotide sequence reads TGTGCCAGCAGTTTAGTAGCGGGAGGGCCACCAGATACGCAGTATTTT. It specifies CASSLVAGGPPDTQYF.